These 17 T cell receptor beta chains originate from one sample sequenced in a study of T-cell memory formation after mild COVID-19. In TCRdb, the 5' RACE reads were re-called with MiXCR into one record per CDR3 protein. The sample holds 350,000 or so distinct CDR3 sequences, more than 20% seen once. What was sequenced was PBMCs or a T cell subset sorted from them (not recorded which). These receptors originate from a young man who had mild COVID-19 (a few samples of this study predate the infection). Cell type and time point are not known.

The chain is built from TRBV29-1 and TRBJ2-5; tentative D call: TRBD2 (6 bases). The V and J ends lost 8 bases and 0 bases respectively, with 13 bases between them. Germline V lookup: CDR1 SQVTM, CDR2 ANQGSEA. The CDR3 sequence is 13 residues long. The CDR3 region has the DNA TGCAGCCATGATGCGGGGAACCAAGAGACCCAGTACTTC. As protein: CSHDAGNQETQYF.

The table lists this clonotype with a few counts. V usage is TRBV4-1 and J usage is TRBJ2-7, with D tentatively TRBD1 (6 bases). The germline gives CDR1 MGHRA, CDR2 YSYEKL. Trimming removed 4 bases at V and 1 base at J, with 11 bases between. The CDR3 has 14 amino acids. The CDR3 protein is CASSPDSSSYEQYV. The CDR3 bases are TGCGCCAGCAGCCCGGACAGTTCATCCTACGAGCAGTACGTC.

This clonotype occurred a few times. CDR3 protein: CSAMGVTEAFF. The CDR3, as DNA: TGCAGTGCGATGGGGGTCACTGAAGCTTTCTTT. The rearrangement joins TRBV20-1 to TRBJ1-1; possible D gene TRBD1, 5 bases. This CDR3 comprises 11 residues. V gave up 6 bases and J gave up 4 bases, with 9 bases separating them. CDR1 and CDR2 (germline): DFQATT, SNEGSKA (reference sequence).

The rearrangement uses TRBV3-1 and TRBJ2-2; D call uncertain. The V and J ends lost 1 base and 7 bases respectively, with 10 bases between them. Germline CDR1 is LGHDT and CDR2 is YNNKEL (reference sequence). The CDR3 consists of 14 residues. The DNA for the CDR3 is TGTGCCAGCAGCCAAGGGCCTGGGATCGGGGAGCTGTTTTTT. Translated: CASSQGPGIGELFF.

This clonotype was found a few times. V gene TRBV20-1 combines with J gene TRBJ2-7, with a tentative D call TRBD1 (6 bases). Trimming pared 6 bases from V and 2 bases from J, leaving 11 bases between. The CDR3 totals 12 residues. Germline V CDR1 and CDR2: DFQATT, SNEGSKA (reference sequence). Written as DNA, the CDR3 is TGCAGTGCGCCTACAGGGACCTACGAGCAGTACTTC. Its protein product is CSAPTGTYEQYF.

V is TRBV7-2 and J is TRBJ2-5, with D possibly matching TRBD2 (6 bases). The CDR3 runs 16 residues. Per the germline V gene, CDR1 is SGHTA and CDR2 is FQGNSA. Trimming shortened V by 4 bases and J by 1 base, and 16 bases separated the two germline ends. CDR3 coding DNA: TGTGCCAGCAGCTCCCGCACGTTGGGGGGCCAAGAGACCCAGTACTTC. Residues: CASSSRTLGGQETQYF.

This clonotype occurred many times. One end of the junction is discordant with germline, which a read error may explain. The chain employs TRBV5-1 and TRBJ2-1; D possibly corresponds to TRBD2 (6 bases). The CDR3 loop spans 15 amino acids. Per germline, CDR1 SGHRS and CDR2 YFSETQ. The CDR3 loop is CASSLGAGKSPALSF. The CDR3 nucleotides are TGCGCCAGCAGCTTGGGCGCGGGAAAATCCCCAGCCCTAAGCTTC.

This clonotype was recorded a few times. The chain has TRBV6-5 and TRBJ2-7; TRBD2 matches at 9 bases. Germline CDR1 reads MNHEY; CDR2 reads SVGAGI. This CDR3 contains 15 residues. Losses at the gene ends were 2 bases for V and 7 bases for J; bases not matched to a gene: 9. The CDR3 DNA is TGTGCCAGCAGTTACAAGGCGGGGGGGCTTGGGGAGCAGTACGTC. Its translation: CASSYKAGGLGEQYV.

The chain is built from TRBV12-3 or TRBV12-4 and TRBJ2-3; TRBD1 agrees at 10 bases. The J segment lost 4 bases and the V segment lost 3 bases, leaving 10 bases of the junction unmatched. The CDR3 sequence is 17 residues long. CDR3 DNA sequence: TGTGCCAGCAGTTTCAGGGGACAGGGGATGAGGGCAGATACGCAGTATTTT. Its protein is CASSFRGQGMRADTQYF.

This clonotype has just a few counts. The chain is built from TRBV5-1 and TRBJ2-2; D is unresolved. V dropped 1 base and J dropped 2 bases, with 9 bases sitting between them. The CDR3 extends over 15 amino acids. Germline assignment: CDR1 SGHRS and CDR2 YFSETQ. The CDR3: CASSLIFDNTGELFF. CDR3 sequence (DNA): TGCGCCAGCAGCTTGATCTTCGATAACACCGGGGAGCTGTTTTTT.

This clonotype occurred a few times. The chain links TRBV20-1 to TRBJ1-2; TRBD1 aligns across 8 bases. V gave up 6 bases and J gave up 4 bases; unmatched junction bases: 4. CDR3 length equals 12 residues. Germline lookup yields CDR1 DFQATT and CDR2 SNEGSKA (reference sequence). CDR3 sequence: CSARDRSYGYTF. The CDR3 nucleotides read TGCAGTGCCAGGGACAGGTCCTATGGCTACACCTTC.

The CDR3 sequence is CSAADTGLAGPSTDTQYF. DNA of the CDR3: TGCAGTGCCGCCGACACCGGACTAGCGGGGCCTAGCACAGATACGCAGTATTTT. The chain links TRBV20-1 to TRBJ2-3; TRBD2 matches at 12 bases. V shed 6 bases, J shed 0 bases, and the junction held 13 bases outside the gene matches. This CDR3 is built from 18 residues. CDR1 is DFQATT, CDR2 SNEGSKA, per germline (reference sequence).

This clonotype was seen only a few times. The rearrangement joins TRBV10-3 to TRBJ2-6; 7 nucleotides agree with TRBD1. The CDR3 is made up of 16 amino acids. Germline V gives CDR1 ENHRY, CDR2 SYGVKD. Losses at the gene ends were 6 bases for V and 0 bases for J; bases not matched to a gene: 5. CDR3 coding DNA: TGTGCCATCAGCGGGACAGCCGTCTCTGGGGCCAACGTCCTGACTTTC. Amino acid sequence: CAISGTAVSGANVLTF.

The CDR3: CASKREADPYEQYF. Here the CDR3 DNA reads TGTGCCAGCAAAAGAGAAGCGGACCCCTACGAGCAGTACTTC. The V call is TRBV27, the J call TRBJ2-7; D may be TRBD2 (5 bases). With 7 bases removed from V and 2 bases from J, the gap between germline ends came to 15 bases. CDR3 length: 14 residues. Germline CDR1 MNHEY, CDR2 SMNVEV (reference sequence).

This clonotype has more than one count but fewer than ten. This chain uses TRBV18 with TRBJ2-5; 9 nucleotides match TRBD2. Germline values: CDR1 KGHSH, CDR2 LQKENI. The CDR3 runs 15 residues. Losses at the gene ends were 2 bases for V and 1 base for J; bases not matched to a gene: 2. The CDR3: CASSPGGRAQETQYF. In DNA, the CDR3 is TGTGCCAGCTCACCAGGCGGGAGGGCCCAAGAGACCCAGTACTTC.

CDR3 DNA sequence: TGTGCCAGCAGCCAAGAACACGGCTCCTATAATTCACCCCTCCACTTT. It translates to CASSQEHGSYNSPLHF. The gene calls are TRBV4-2 and TRBJ1-6, with D uncertain. The CDR3 spans 16 residues. In germline, CDR1 is LGHNA, CDR2 YNFKEQ. V lost 0 bases, J lost 0 bases, and 6 bases lay in between.

The genes are TRBV30 and TRBJ1-6; maybe TRBD1 (6 bases). The CDR3 is 14 amino acids. Germline V gene data show CDR1 as GTSNPN and CDR2 as SVGIG (reference sequence). The ends were cut back, 3 bases at V and 10 bases at J, with 16 bases in the middle. CDR3 in DNA: TGTGCCTGGAGACCCCTGGGGGGCGGATCACCCCTCCACTTT. Amino acid sequence: CAWRPLGGGSPLHF.